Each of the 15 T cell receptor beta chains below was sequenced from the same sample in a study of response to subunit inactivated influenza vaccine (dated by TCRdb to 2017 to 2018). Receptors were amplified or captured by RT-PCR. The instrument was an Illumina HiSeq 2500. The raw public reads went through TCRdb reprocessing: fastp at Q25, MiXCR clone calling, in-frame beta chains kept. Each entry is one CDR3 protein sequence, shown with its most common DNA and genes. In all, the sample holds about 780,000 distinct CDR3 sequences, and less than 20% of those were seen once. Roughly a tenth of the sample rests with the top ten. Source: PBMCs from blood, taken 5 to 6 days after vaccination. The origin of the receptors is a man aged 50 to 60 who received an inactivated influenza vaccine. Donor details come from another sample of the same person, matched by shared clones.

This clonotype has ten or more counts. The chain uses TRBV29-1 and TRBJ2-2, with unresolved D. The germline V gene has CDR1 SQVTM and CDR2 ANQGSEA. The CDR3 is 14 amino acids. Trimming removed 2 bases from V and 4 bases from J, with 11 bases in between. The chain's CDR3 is CSVEYRFSTGELFF. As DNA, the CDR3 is TGCAGCGTTGAATATAGGTTTTCCACCGGGGAGCTGTTTTTT.

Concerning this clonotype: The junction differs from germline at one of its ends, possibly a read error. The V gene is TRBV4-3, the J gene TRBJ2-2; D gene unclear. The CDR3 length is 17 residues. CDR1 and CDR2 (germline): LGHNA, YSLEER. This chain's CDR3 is CASSKEDAGRYTGELFF. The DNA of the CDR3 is TGCGCCAGCAGCAAAGAAGACGCAGGTCGATACACCGGGGAGCTGTTTTTT.

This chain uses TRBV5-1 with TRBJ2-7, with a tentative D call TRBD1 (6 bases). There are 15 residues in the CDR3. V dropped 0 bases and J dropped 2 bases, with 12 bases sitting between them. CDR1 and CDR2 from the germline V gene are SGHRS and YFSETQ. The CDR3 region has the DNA TGCGCCAGCAGCTTGGTAGGACAGAGTCCCTACGAGCAGTACTTC. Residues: CASSLVGQSPYEQYF.

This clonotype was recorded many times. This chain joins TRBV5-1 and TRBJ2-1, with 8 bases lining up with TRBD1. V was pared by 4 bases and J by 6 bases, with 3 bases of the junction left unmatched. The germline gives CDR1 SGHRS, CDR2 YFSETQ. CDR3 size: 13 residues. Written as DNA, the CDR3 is TGCGCCAGCAGCAGCGACAGGGGCAATGAGCAGTTCTTC. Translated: CASSSDRGNEQFF.

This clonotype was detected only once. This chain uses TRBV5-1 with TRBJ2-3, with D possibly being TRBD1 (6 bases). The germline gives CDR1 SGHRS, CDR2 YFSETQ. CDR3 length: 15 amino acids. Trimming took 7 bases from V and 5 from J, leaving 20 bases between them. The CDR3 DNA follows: TGCGCCAGCGGCATTGGGGGCCGGGCAGGAGATACGCAGTATTTT. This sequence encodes CASGIGGRAGDTQYF. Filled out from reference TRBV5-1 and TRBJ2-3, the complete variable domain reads KAGVTQTPRYLIKTRGQQVTLSCSPISGHRSVSWYQQTPGQGLQFLFEYFSETQRNKGNFPGRFSGRQFSNSRSEMNVSTLELGDSALYLCASGIGGRAGDTQYFGPGTRLTVL.

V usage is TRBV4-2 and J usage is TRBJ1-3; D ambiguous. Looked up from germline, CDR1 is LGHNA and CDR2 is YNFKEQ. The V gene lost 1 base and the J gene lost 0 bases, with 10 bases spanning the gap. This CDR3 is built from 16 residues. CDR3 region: CASSQVNRGSGNTIYF. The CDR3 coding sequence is TGTGCCAGCAGCCAAGTTAACCGGGGCTCTGGAAACACCATATATTTT.

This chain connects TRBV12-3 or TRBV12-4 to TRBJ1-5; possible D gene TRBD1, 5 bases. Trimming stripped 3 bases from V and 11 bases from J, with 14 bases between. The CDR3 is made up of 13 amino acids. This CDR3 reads CASSFRAPQTQHF. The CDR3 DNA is TGTGCCAGCAGTTTCAGGGCGCCGCAGACCCAGCATTTT.

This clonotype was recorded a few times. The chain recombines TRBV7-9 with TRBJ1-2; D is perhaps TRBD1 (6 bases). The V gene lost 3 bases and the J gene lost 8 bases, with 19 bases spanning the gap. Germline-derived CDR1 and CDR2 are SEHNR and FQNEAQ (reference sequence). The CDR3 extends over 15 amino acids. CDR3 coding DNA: TGTGCCAGCAGCTTGTTACAGGGACCTGTGGGAGGCTACACCTTC. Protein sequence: CASSLLQGPVGGYTF.

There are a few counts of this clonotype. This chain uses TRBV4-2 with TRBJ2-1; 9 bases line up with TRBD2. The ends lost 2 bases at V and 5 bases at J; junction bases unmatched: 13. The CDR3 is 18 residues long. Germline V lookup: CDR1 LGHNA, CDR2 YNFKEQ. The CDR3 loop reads CASSQSFFAGGPDNEQFF. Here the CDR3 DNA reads TGTGCCAGCAGCCAATCTTTTTTTGCGGGGGGGCCAGACAATGAGCAGTTCTTC.

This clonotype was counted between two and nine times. The CDR3 bases are TGTGCCAGCAGTGAGGACAGCTCTGAAGCTTTCTTT. Amino acids: CASSEDSSEAFF. The J gene is TRBJ1-1, the V gene TRBV6-6; TRBD1 might be the D (6 bases). The CDR3 has 12 residues. V lost 5 bases, J lost 6 bases, and 10 bases lay in between. From germline, CDR1 is MNHNY and CDR2 SVGAGI (reference sequence).

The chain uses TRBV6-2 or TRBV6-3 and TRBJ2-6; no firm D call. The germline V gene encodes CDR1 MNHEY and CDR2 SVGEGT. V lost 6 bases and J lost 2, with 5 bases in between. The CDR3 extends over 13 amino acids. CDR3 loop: CASRLTGANVLTF. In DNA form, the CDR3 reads TGTGCCAGCAGACTGACTGGGGCCAACGTCCTGACTTTC.

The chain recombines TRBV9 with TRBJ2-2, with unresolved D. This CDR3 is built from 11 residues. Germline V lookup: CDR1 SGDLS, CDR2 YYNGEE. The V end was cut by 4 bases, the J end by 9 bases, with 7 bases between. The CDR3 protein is CASSSSWELFF. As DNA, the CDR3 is TGTGCCAGCAGCTCCTCGTGGGAGCTGTTTTTT.

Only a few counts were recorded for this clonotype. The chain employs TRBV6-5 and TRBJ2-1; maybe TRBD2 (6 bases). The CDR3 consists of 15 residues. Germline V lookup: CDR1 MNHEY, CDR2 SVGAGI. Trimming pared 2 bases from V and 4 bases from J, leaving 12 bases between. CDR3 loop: CASSYEPAGYNEQFF. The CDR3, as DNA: TGTGCCAGCAGTTACGAACCAGCGGGTTACAATGAGCAGTTCTTC.

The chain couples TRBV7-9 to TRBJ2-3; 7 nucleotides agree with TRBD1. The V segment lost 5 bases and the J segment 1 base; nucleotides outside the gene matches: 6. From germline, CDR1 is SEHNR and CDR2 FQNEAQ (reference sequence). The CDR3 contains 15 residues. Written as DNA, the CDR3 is TGTGCCAGCAGCCTGCGGACAGGCCGCACAGATACGCAGTATTTT. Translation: CASSLRTGRTDTQYF.

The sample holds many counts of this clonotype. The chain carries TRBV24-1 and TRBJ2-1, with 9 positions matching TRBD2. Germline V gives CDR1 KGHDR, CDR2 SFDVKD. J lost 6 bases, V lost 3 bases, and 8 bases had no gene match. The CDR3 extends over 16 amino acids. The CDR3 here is CATSDVRGGALNEQFF. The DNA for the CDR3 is TGTGCCACCAGTGATGTGCGCGGGGGGGCTCTCAATGAGCAGTTCTTC.